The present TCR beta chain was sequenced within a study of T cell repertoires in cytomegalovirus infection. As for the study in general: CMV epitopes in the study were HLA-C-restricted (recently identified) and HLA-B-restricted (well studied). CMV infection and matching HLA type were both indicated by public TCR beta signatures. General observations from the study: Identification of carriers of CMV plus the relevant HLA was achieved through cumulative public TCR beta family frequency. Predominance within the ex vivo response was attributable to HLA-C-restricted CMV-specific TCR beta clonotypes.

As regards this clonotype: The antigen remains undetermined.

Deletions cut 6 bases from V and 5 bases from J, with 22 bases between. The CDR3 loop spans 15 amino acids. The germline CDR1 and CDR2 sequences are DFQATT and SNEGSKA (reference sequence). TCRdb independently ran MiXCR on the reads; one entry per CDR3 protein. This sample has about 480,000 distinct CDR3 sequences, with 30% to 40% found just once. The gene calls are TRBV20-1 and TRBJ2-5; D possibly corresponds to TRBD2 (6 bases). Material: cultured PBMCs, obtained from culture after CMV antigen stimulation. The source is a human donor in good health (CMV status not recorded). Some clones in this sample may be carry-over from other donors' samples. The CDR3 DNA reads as TGCAGTGCACCGAGGGCGGGGACGGCACGCGAGACCCAGTACTTC. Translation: CSAPRAGTARETQYF.